This is a list of T cell receptor beta chains from one sample in a study of regulatory T cells in long-lasting Graves disease. TCRdb recomputed calls from the multiplex PCR reads with MiXCR, one row per CDR3 protein. The sample lists about 560,000 distinct CDR3 sequences, about 16% occurring once. The data also belong to a second study, concerning T cells in Graves' hyperthyroidism and ophthalmopathy.

The sample was peripheral blood mononuclear cells (PBMCs), taken at new diagnosis, from a patient treated with antithyroid drugs. All receptors derive from a young man with Graves disease. CDR3s include the opening cysteine and the closing phenylalanine or tryptophan. Each record gives: D gene, clone size, V gene, J gene, CDR3 DNA, CDR3 protein. The D gene is left open where the match is weak. Clone size is not always given. Where it is, it says once, few, many or a class for expanded clones.

>TRBD2|many|TRBV12-3/TRBV12-4|TRBJ2-7
TGTGCCAGCAGACCTAGCGGGGTTCTACCCGAGCAGTACTTC
CASRPSGVLPEQYF
>TRBD1|few|TRBV18|TRBJ1-6
TGTGCCAGCTCACTATTTACAGGGGACGGCAATTCACCCCTCCACTTT
CASSLFTGDGNSPLHF
>.|many|TRBV28|TRBJ1-1
TGTGCCAGCAGATCCGGTTTGAACACTGAAGCTTTCTTT
CASRSGLNTEAFF
>.|many|TRBV20-1|TRBJ1-5
TGCAGTGCTAGACGGGAACGGGGTCAGCCCCAGCATTTT
CSARRERGQPQHF
>TRBD2|.|TRBV10-3|TRBJ2-1
TGTGCCATCAGTCTGGGGGGGAATGAGCAGTTCTTC
CAISLGGNEQFF
>.|.|TRBV7-6|TRBJ2-7
TGTGCCAGCAGCCCGGGGGACGGCAGCGAGCAGTACTTC
CASSPGDGSEQYF
>.|few|TRBV6-1|TRBJ2-4
TGTGCCGTTTTGTCCGGCAGGATTTCCAAAAACATTCAGTACTTC
CAVLSGRISKNIQYF
>TRBD1|few|TRBV10-3|TRBJ2-2
TGTGCCACCGGGACAGCGAACACCGGGGAGCTGTTTTTT
CATGTANTGELFF
>TRBD2|many|TRBV5-1|TRBJ2-1
TGCGCCAGCAGGAGCGGGAGCATGGGGTACAATGAGCAGTTCTTC
CASRSGSMGYNEQFF
>.|many|TRBV20-1|TRBJ2-3
TGCAGTGCTAGGCGTGGCACAGATACGCAGTATTTT
CSARRGTDTQYF
>TRBD2|few|TRBV11-1|TRBJ2-3
TGTGCCAGCAGCTTTAGGCGGGAGGGCACAGATACGCAGTATTTT
CASSFRREGTDTQYF
>.|many|TRBV27|TRBJ2-6
TGTGCCAGCAGTTCCCTTCGGGTCTCTGGGGCCAACGTCCTGACTTTC
CASSSLRVSGANVLTF
>.|few|TRBV5-4|TRBJ2-1
TGTGCCAGCAGCCCATCTCTGGGAGCAGGCTACAATGAGCAGTTCTTC
CASSPSLGAGYNEQFF
>TRBD2|many|TRBV3-1|TRBJ2-7
TGTGCCAGCAGCCAGACTAGCGGGAGATGGGAGCAGTACTTC
CASSQTSGRWEQYF
>.|few|TRBV6-2/TRBV6-3|TRBJ2-3
TGTGCCAGCAGTTCTCGGACTATTTCGGCAGATACGCAGTATTTT
CASSSRTISADTQYF
>.|many|TRBV28|TRBJ2-5
TGTGCCAGCAGTTTAATTAGGGGGAAGACCCAGTACTTC
CASSLIRGKTQYF
>.|few|TRBV7-3|TRBJ2-7
TGTGCCAGCAGCTTAATCAGGTTAAGCTCCTACGAGCAGTACTTC
CASSLIRLSSYEQYF
>.|many|TRBV10-3|TRBJ2-7
TGTGCCATCAGTGAGTCGAGGGGAGGGGGCTTCGAGCAGTACTTC
CAISESRGGGFEQYF
>.|many|TRBV7-9|TRBJ2-2
TGTGCCAGCCGATATAACACCGGGGAGCTGTTTTTT
CASRYNTGELFF
>TRBD1|few|TRBV20-1|TRBJ1-5
TGCAGTGCACAGGGACAGGGCCGGGGTCAGCCCCAGCATTTT
CSAQGQGRGQPQHF
>.|.|TRBV7-9|TRBJ2-5
TGTGCCAGCAGCTTGCTCCAGACCCAAGAGACCCAGTACTTC
CASSLLQTQETQYF
>TRBD1|.|TRBV4-1|TRBJ2-7
TGCGCCAGCAGCCAACCGGGACAGGGGGTTTACGAGCAGTACTTC
CASSQPGQGVYEQYF
>TRBD1|many|TRBV24-1|TRBJ2-5
TGTGCCACCAGTGATTATGGACAGGGAGAGACCCAGTACTTC
CATSDYGQGETQYF
>.|many|TRBV3-1|TRBJ2-1
TGTGCCAGCAGCCAAGATCCAAACGGGGGCCGCAATGAGCAGTTCTTC
CASSQDPNGGRNEQFF
>.|.|TRBV20-1|TRBJ1-4
TGCAGTGCTAGCCTAAGTGGGGAGCAAAATGAAAAACTGTTTTTT
CSASLSGEQNEKLFF
>.|few|TRBV5-8|TRBJ1-5
TGTGCCAGCAGCTTGGGGCAGGTCTACAATCAGCCCCAGCATTTT
CASSLGQVYNQPQHF
>TRBD1|.|TRBV6-2/TRBV6-3|TRBJ1-2
TGTGCCAGCAGCCGTGGGACAGGAAATCTGGGTCGCACCTTC
CASSRGTGNLGRTF
>TRBD2|many|TRBV20-1|TRBJ2-3
TGCAGTGCTAGGGCCATTTCTAGCGGCAGCACAGATACGCAGTATTTT
CSARAISSGSTDTQYF
>.|many|TRBV20-1|TRBJ2-3
TGCAGTGCCAAAGGCGGACGGAGGGTAGATACGCAGTATTTT
CSAKGGRRVDTQYF
>.|many|TRBV27|TRBJ1-1
TGTGCCAGCAGTTTATCAGGGGGGAACACTGAAGCTTTCTTT
CASSLSGGNTEAFF
>.|.|TRBV6-1|TRBJ2-4
TGTGCCAGCAGTCACCTCTTTAACATTCAGTACTTC
CASSHLFNIQYF
>.|.|TRBV29-1|TRBJ1-2
TGCAGTGCCTCGGAGGGCACCAACTATGGCTACACCTTC
CSASEGTNYGYTF
>TRBD1|many|TRBV29-1|TRBJ2-3
TGCAGCGTCACGGGACAGGGGTCGTCGAATACGCAGTATTTT
CSVTGQGSSNTQYF
>TRBD1|many|TRBV28|TRBJ2-7
TGTGCCAGTAAGACAGGGATCTCCGAGCAGTACTTC
CASKTGISEQYF
>.|many|TRBV12-3/TRBV12-4|TRBJ1-2
TGTGCCAGCAGCCCATGGGAAGACAACCGCTATGGCTACACCTTC
CASSPWEDNRYGYTF
>.|few|TRBV7-2|TRBJ1-3
TGTGCCAGCAGCGTTGACAGGTCCTCTGGAAACACCATATATTTT
CASSVDRSSGNTIYF